A selection of T cell receptor beta chains follows, all from one sample in a study of Ad26.COV2.S vaccination and SARS-CoV-2 variants. Method: immunoSEQ multiplex PCR; TCRdb's copy keeps in-frame clones and lacks some. This table has about 680,000 clones, 89% appearing once. The sample was peripheral blood, taken in a trial of Ad26.COV2.S vaccine versus placebo. These TCRs come from a person aged 18-60 years who received the Ad26.COV2.S COVID-19 vaccine or a placebo. Both conserved end residues are part of each CDR3. The order of the fields is clone size, J gene, D gene, V gene, CDR3 protein, CDR3 DNA. The D gene is left open where the match is weak. Size tells how often a clone was seen (once, few, many) or the class of an expanded clone, and some rows leave it out.

abundance: .
j_gene: TRBJ2-3
d_gene: .
v_gene: TRBV5-1
CDR3aa: CASSLERRREDTQYF
CDR3nt: TGCGCCAGCAGCTTGGAACGCCGAAGGGAGGATACGCAGTATTTT

abundance: .
j_gene: TRBJ2-7
d_gene: .
v_gene: TRBV27
CDR3aa: CASSPKGFASYEQYF
CDR3nt: TGTGCCAGCAGTCCAAAGGGGTTCGCTTCCTACGAGCAGTACTTC

abundance: .
j_gene: TRBJ1-6
d_gene: .
v_gene: TRBV27
CDR3aa: CASSLIRGLLHF
CDR3nt: TGTGCCAGCAGCTTGATCAGGGGACTCCTCCACTTT

abundance: .
j_gene: TRBJ1-1
d_gene: .
v_gene: TRBV9
CDR3aa: CASSAFYGGGRNTEAFF
CDR3nt: TGTGCCAGCAGCGCCTTCTATGGGGGGGGTAGGAACACTGAAGCTTTCTTT

abundance: .
j_gene: TRBJ1-5
d_gene: .
v_gene: TRBV10-1
CDR3aa: CASSDWTAYSNQPQHF
CDR3nt: TGCGCCAGCAGTGACTGGACAGCTTATAGCAATCAGCCCCAGCATTTT

abundance: .
j_gene: TRBJ2-7
d_gene: .
v_gene: TRBV6-1
CDR3aa: CASSENWAYEQYF
CDR3nt: TGTGCCAGCAGTGAAAATTGGGCCTACGAGCAGTACTTC

abundance: .
j_gene: TRBJ1-2
d_gene: .
v_gene: TRBV6-5
CDR3aa: CASRDGRQIYGYTF
CDR3nt: TGTGCCAGCCGGGATGGAAGACAAATCTATGGCTACACCTTC

abundance: .
j_gene: TRBJ2-1
d_gene: TRBD2
v_gene: TRBV27
CDR3aa: CASDSRTSGYNEQFF
CDR3nt: TGTGCCAGCGATAGCAGGACTAGCGGCTACAATGAGCAGTTCTTC

abundance: .
j_gene: TRBJ2-7
d_gene: .
v_gene: TRBV7-2
CDR3aa: CASSQLGRGVDEQYF
CDR3nt: TGTGCCAGCAGCCAACTTGGCAGGGGGGTCGACGAGCAGTACTTC

abundance: .
j_gene: TRBJ2-5
d_gene: .
v_gene: TRBV4-1
CDR3aa: CASSQDLSSRQETQYF
CDR3nt: TGCGCCAGCAGCCAAGATCTAAGTAGCAGGCAAGAGACCCAGTACTTC

abundance: .
j_gene: TRBJ2-3
d_gene: TRBD2
v_gene: TRBV5-1
CDR3aa: CASSLAGTITDTQYF
CDR3nt: TGCGCCAGCAGCTTGGCCGGGACTATCACAGATACGCAGTATTTT

abundance: .
j_gene: TRBJ2-2
d_gene: .
v_gene: TRBV6-5
CDR3aa: CAITASNTGELFF
CDR3nt: TGTGCCATAACAGCTTCCAACACCGGGGAGCTGTTTTTT

abundance: .
j_gene: TRBJ2-2
d_gene: TRBD1
v_gene: TRBV7-2
CDR3aa: CASSLTGGTGELFF
CDR3nt: TGTGCCAGCAGTCTAACAGGGGGCACCGGGGAGCTGTTTTTT

abundance: .
j_gene: TRBJ2-3
d_gene: TRBD2
v_gene: TRBV4-2
CDR3aa: CASSQAVPAGVWTDTQYF
CDR3nt: TGTGCCAGCAGCCAAGCGGTTCCGGCGGGAGTATGGACAGATACGCAGTATTTT

abundance: .
j_gene: TRBJ1-5
d_gene: .
v_gene: TRBV10-3
CDR3aa: CAITEGREQPQHF
CDR3nt: TGTGCCATCACCGAAGGCAGGGAGCAGCCCCAGCATTTT

abundance: .
j_gene: TRBJ1-1
d_gene: .
v_gene: TRBV7-2
CDR3aa: CASSLSRGAGRTEAFF
CDR3nt: TGTGCCAGCAGCTTATCCCGGGGGGCTGGAAGGACTGAAGCTTTCTTT

abundance: .
j_gene: TRBJ1-5
d_gene: .
v_gene: TRBV2
CDR3aa: CASSERNRSFQPQHF
CDR3nt: TGTGCCAGCAGTGAGCGAAACAGGTCTTTTCAGCCCCAGCATTTT

abundance: once
j_gene: TRBJ1-1
d_gene: .
v_gene: TRBV19
CDR3aa: CASRSIGQLMNTEAFF
CDR3nt: TGTGCCAGTAGATCAATCGGACAGCTCATGAACACTGAAGCTTTCTTT

abundance: .
j_gene: TRBJ2-7
d_gene: .
v_gene: TRBV5-1
CDR3aa: CASSLVNGAYEQYF
CDR3nt: TGCGCCAGCAGCTTGGTTAACGGAGCCTACGAGCAGTACTTC

abundance: .
j_gene: TRBJ1-3
d_gene: .
v_gene: TRBV7-2
CDR3aa: CASSTRPGVENTIYF
CDR3nt: TGTGCCAGCAGCACACGACCCGGGGTAGAAAACACCATATATTTT

abundance: .
j_gene: TRBJ2-1
d_gene: TRBD2
v_gene: TRBV7-8
CDR3aa: CASSLVGASGPYNEQFF
CDR3nt: TGTGCCAGCAGCTTAGTCGGAGCTAGCGGTCCTTACAATGAGCAGTTCTTC

abundance: few
j_gene: TRBJ2-2
d_gene: TRBD2
v_gene: TRBV27
CDR3aa: CASSSSSGSSTGELFF
CDR3nt: TGTGCCAGCAGTAGCTCTAGCGGGAGTAGCACCGGGGAGCTGTTTTTT

abundance: .
j_gene: TRBJ1-2
d_gene: TRBD1
v_gene: TRBV28
CDR3aa: CASSHGQALDYGYTF
CDR3nt: TGTGCCAGCAGTCACGGACAGGCCCTTGACTATGGCTACACCTTC

abundance: once
j_gene: TRBJ2-7
d_gene: .
v_gene: TRBV7-2
CDR3aa: CASSLARDNDEQYF
CDR3nt: TGTGCCAGCAGCTTAGCCAGGGATAATGACGAGCAGTACTTC

abundance: .
j_gene: TRBJ2-1
d_gene: TRBD2
v_gene: TRBV6-6
CDR3aa: CASNIAGSYNEQFF
CDR3nt: TGTGCCAGCAATATAGCGGGATCCTACAATGAGCAGTTCTTC

abundance: .
j_gene: TRBJ2-5
d_gene: .
v_gene: TRBV11-3
CDR3aa: CASSVNRDRTQYF
CDR3nt: TGTGCCAGCAGCGTCAACAGGGATAGGACCCAGTACTTC

abundance: few
j_gene: TRBJ1-1
d_gene: .
v_gene: TRBV5-5
CDR3aa: CASSLDRSITEAFF
CDR3nt: TGTGCCAGCAGCTTGGACAGGAGTATAACTGAAGCTTTCTTT

abundance: .
j_gene: TRBJ2-1
d_gene: .
v_gene: TRBV11-2
CDR3aa: CASSLDLAQEQFF
CDR3nt: TGTGCCAGCAGCTTAGATTTGGCCCAGGAGCAGTTCTTC

abundance: .
j_gene: TRBJ2-7
d_gene: .
v_gene: TRBV2
CDR3aa: CASRGRGSYEQYF
CDR3nt: TGTGCCAGCAGAGGGAGAGGCTCCTACGAGCAGTACTTC

abundance: .
j_gene: TRBJ2-7
d_gene: .
v_gene: TRBV5-1
CDR3aa: CASSLGTESYEQYF
CDR3nt: TGCGCCAGCAGCTTGGGGACAGAATCCTACGAGCAGTACTTC

abundance: .
j_gene: TRBJ1-2
d_gene: .
v_gene: TRBV18
CDR3aa: CASSLGVWGYTF
CDR3nt: TGTGCCAGCTCGCTAGGGGTATGGGGCTACACCTTC

abundance: few
j_gene: TRBJ1-5
d_gene: TRBD1
v_gene: TRBV2
CDR3aa: CASNTGEPQPQHF
CDR3nt: TGTGCCAGCAATACAGGGGAGCCCCAGCCCCAGCATTTT

abundance: .
j_gene: TRBJ2-1
d_gene: TRBD1
v_gene: TRBV4-2
CDR3aa: CASSQDRQGQGTYNEQFF
CDR3nt: TGTGCCAGCAGCCAAGATAGGCAGGGACAGGGGACCTACAATGAGCAGTTCTTC

abundance: .
j_gene: TRBJ2-2
d_gene: .
v_gene: TRBV29-1
CDR3aa: CSVQGGFTGELFF
CDR3nt: TGCAGCGTACAGGGGGGGTTCACCGGGGAGCTGTTTTTT

abundance: .
j_gene: TRBJ1-5
d_gene: .
v_gene: TRBV12-2
CDR3aa: CASPPPRQLYQPQHF
CDR3nt: TGTGCAAGTCCCCCCCCGAGACAGCTCTATCAGCCCCAGCATTTT

abundance: .
j_gene: TRBJ1-3
d_gene: .
v_gene: TRBV5-1
CDR3aa: CASSLAPGSSGNTIYF
CDR3nt: TGCGCCAGCAGCTTGGCTCCAGGGAGCTCTGGAAACACCATATATTTT